The TCR beta chain under discussion was sequenced for a study of circulating and synovial CD4+ cells in juvenile arthritis. HLA-DR+CD14-CD3+CD4+CD25low/- cells were sorted from peripheral blood mononuclear cells. Study results and caveats: Overlap with synovium rose as more T cells were sequenced. Bulk blood CD4 samples held at least an order of magnitude more or fewer genomes than CPL. These repertoires were less diverse than bulk blood CD4 repertoires.

With 1 base removed from V and 1 base from J, the gap between germline ends came to 12 bases. Germline CDR1 and CDR2: GTSNPN and SVGIG (reference sequence). This CDR3 is built from 15 residues. TCRdb's table, derived via immunoSEQ multiplex PCR, lists solely in-frame clones and lacks some. The sample records 2,200 or so clones, 90% to 95% being singletons. As to this clone: Antigen unknown.

Sequences were obtained from HLA-DR+ CD4+ T cells from blood. Subset denoted: circulating pathogenic-like lymphocytes, sorted as HLA-DR+CD14-CD3+CD4+CD25low/- blood T cells. The rearrangement joins TRBV30 to TRBJ2-3, with a possible D match to TRBD2 (5 bases). This sequence was found in a human donor with juvenile idiopathic arthritis. CDR3 amino acids: CAWSAPLRGTDTQYF. The DNA for the CDR3 is TGTGCCTGGAGTGCCCCCCTGAGGGGCACAGATACGCAGTATTTT.